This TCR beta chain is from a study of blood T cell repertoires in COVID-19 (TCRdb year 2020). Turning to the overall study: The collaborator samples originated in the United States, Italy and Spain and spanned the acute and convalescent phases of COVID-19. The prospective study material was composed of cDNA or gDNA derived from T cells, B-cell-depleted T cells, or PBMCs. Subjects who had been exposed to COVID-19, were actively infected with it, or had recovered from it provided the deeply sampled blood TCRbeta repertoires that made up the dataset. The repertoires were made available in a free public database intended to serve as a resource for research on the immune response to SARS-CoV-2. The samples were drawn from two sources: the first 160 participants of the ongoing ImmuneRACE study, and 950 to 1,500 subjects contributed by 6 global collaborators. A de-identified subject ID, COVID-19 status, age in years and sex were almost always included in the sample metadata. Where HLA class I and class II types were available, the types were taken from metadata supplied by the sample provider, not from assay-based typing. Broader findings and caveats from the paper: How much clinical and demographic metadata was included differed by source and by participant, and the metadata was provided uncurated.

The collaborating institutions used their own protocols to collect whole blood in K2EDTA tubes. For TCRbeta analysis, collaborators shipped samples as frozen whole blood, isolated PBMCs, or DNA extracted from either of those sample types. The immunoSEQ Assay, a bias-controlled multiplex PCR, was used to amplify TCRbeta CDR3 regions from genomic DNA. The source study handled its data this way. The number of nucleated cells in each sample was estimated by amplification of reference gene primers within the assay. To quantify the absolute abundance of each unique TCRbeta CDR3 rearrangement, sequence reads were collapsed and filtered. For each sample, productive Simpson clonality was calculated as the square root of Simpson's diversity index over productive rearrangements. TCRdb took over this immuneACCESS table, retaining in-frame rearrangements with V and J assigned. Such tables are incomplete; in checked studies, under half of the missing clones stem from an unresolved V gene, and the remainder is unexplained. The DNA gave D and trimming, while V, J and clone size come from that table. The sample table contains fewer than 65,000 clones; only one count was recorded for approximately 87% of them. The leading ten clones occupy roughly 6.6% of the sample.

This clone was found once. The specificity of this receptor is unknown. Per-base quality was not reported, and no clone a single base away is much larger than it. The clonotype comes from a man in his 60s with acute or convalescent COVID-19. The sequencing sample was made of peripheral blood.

In nucleotide form, the sequence is TGTGCCAGCAGCACAAGAGCAGGGGGCCGTGAAGATACGCAGTATTTT. This codes for CASSTRAGGREDTQYF. Recombination linked TRBV7-3 to TRBJ2-3; TRBD1 matches 8 bases in the middle. The germline V gene encodes CDR1 SGHTA and CDR2 FQGTGA. At the junction V is shortened by 5 bases and J by 5 bases; bases outside the gene matches: 12. The CDR3, from cysteine to phenylalanine, totals 16 residues. The sequence is cut down to CDR3 DNA, 48 bases in frame from base 1.